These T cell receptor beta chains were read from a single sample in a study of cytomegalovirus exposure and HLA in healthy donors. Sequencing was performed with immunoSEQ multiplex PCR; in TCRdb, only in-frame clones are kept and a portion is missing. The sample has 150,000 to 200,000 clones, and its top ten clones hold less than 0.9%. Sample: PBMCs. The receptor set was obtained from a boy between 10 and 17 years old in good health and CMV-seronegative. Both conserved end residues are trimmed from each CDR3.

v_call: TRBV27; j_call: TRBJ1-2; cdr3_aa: ATRGDRGKANYGYT
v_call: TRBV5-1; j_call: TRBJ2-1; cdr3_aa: ASSTGLAGGFSYNEQF
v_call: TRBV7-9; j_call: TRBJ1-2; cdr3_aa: ASRSGGFYGYT
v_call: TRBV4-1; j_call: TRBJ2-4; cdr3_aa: ASSRNLIEARNIQY
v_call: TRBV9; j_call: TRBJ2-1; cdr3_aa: ASNRGYYNEQF
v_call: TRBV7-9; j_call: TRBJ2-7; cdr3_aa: ASSPRDWPYEQY
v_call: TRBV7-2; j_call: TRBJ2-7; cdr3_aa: ASSLGTSGRPYEQY
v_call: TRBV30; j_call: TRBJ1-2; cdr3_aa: AWSLGTLYKTYT
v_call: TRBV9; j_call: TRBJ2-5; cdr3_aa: ASSAKGGGSEETQY
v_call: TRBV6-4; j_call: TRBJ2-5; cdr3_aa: ASSDSIQGTQY
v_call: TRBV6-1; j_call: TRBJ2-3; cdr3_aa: ASNQQGVPPDTQY
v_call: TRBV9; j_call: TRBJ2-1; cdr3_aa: ASSETGGNEQF
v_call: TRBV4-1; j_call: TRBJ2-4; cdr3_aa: ASSHTTGGPAKNIQY
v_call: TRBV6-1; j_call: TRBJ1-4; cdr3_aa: ASSELGRTTNEKLF
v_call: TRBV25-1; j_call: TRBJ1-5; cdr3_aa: ASSTTGDLTSEAPQH
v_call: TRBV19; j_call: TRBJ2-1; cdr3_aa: ASWPGGGRNEQF
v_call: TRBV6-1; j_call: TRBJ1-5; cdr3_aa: ASSKTGRFNQPQH